Listed here are 20 T cell receptor beta chains from one sample, sequenced in a study of blood T cell repertoires in COVID-19. Only in-frame clones appear in the TCRdb table, and some are missing; sequencing was by immunoSEQ multiplex PCR. This table holds some 200,000 clones, around 80% found once. Sequencing used peripheral blood. The receptors stem from a human donor with acute or convalescent COVID-19. The donor label of this sample is uncertain.

This clone was seen a handful of times. V gene TRBV28 combines with J gene TRBJ1-5, with D perhaps matching TRBD1 (5 bases). Trimming shortened V by 5 bases and J by 2 bases, and 19 bases separated the two germline ends. CDR3 size: 17 residues. The germline V gene encodes CDR1 MDHEN and CDR2 SYDVKM. DNA for the CDR3: TGTGCCAGCAGTCCCCATCAGGGATCCGAAGGCAATCAGCCCCAGCATTTT. Its translation is CASSPHQGSEGNQPQHF.

The chain combines TRBV11-2 with TRBJ1-2; maybe TRBD1 (5 bases). CDR3 size: 16 residues. Trimming stripped 4 bases from V and 1 base from J, with 16 bases between. From germline, CDR1 is SGHAT and CDR2 FQNNGV. The DNA of the CDR3 is TGTGCCAGCAGCTCACGGGGGATCAGAGATAACTATGGCTACACCTTC. It yields the protein CASSSRGIRDNYGYTF.

CDR3 sequence (DNA): TGTGCCAGCAGGCAGGGGCAGGGGAACACTGAAGCTTTCTTT. Translation gives CASRQGQGNTEAFF. The J gene is TRBJ1-1, the V gene TRBV2; maybe TRBD1 (6 bases). Trimming took 6 bases from V and 1 from J, leaving 12 bases between them. Germline V gives CDR1 SNHLY, CDR2 FYNNEI. The CDR3 runs 14 residues.

The J gene is TRBJ2-5, the V gene TRBV3-1 (or the pseudogene TRBV3-2); D possibly corresponds to TRBD2 (5 bases). Germline V CDR1 and CDR2: LGHDT, YNNKEL (reference sequence). This CDR3 spans 16 amino acids. V was cut by 4 bases and J by 0 bases, with 15 bases left in between. This CDR3 is CASSPPGRGYQETQYF. Here the CDR3 DNA reads TGTGCCAGCAGCCCCCCTGGGAGAGGCTACCAAGAGACCCAGTACTTC.

This chain joins TRBV19 and TRBJ2-3, with TRBD2 identical over 11 bases. CDR1 and CDR2 (germline): LNHDA, SQIVND (reference sequence). The V segment lost 8 bases and the J segment 6 bases; nucleotides outside the gene matches: 10. The CDR3 sequence is 15 residues long. CDR3 in amino acids: CASVPGLAERDTQYF. The CDR3 coding sequence is TGTGCCAGTGTACCGGGACTAGCGGAACGGGATACGCAGTATTTT.

V usage is TRBV6-5 and J usage is TRBJ2-7, with 7 bases fitting TRBD2. The CDR3 totals 14 residues. CDR1 and CDR2 (germline): MNHEY, SVGAGI. Unmatched junction bases numbered 10, after V lost 5 bases and J lost 6 bases. CDR3 DNA sequence: TGTGCCAGCAGTCTGGAGGGAGGGCCTGGCGAGCAGTACTTC. Amino acids: CASSLEGGPGEQYF.

This clone has more than one count but fewer than ten. V usage is TRBV2 and J usage is TRBJ1-2, with a tentative D call TRBD1 (6 bases). Germline loops: CDR1 SNHLY, CDR2 FYNNEI. V dropped 4 bases and J dropped 6 bases, with 15 bases sitting between them. The CDR3 sequence is 14 residues long. In DNA, the CDR3 is TGTGCCAGCAGTGGGGCCAGGGGAGTAGATGGCTACACCTTC. It is translated as CASSGARGVDGYTF.

The chain employs TRBV6-2 or TRBV6-3 and TRBJ2-2; TRBD2 matches 7 bases. The CDR3 is made up of 16 amino acids. Trimming took 2 bases from V and 0 from J; bases not matched to a gene: 3. Germline V lookup: CDR1 MNHEY, CDR2 SVGEGT. The DNA of the CDR3 is TGTGCCAGCAGTTACGTGCGGGGGACGAACACCGGGGAGCTGTTTTTT. This codes for CASSYVRGTNTGELFF.

The chain employs TRBV5-4 and TRBJ2-1; 14 nucleotides line up with TRBD2. The CDR3 is 15 amino acids. V dropped 4 bases and J dropped 6; count of bases not matched to a gene: 3. The V gene's germline CDR1 is SGHNT and CDR2 YYREEE (reference sequence). This CDR3 is CASSRGLAGGNEQFF. The DNA for the CDR3 is TGTGCCAGCAGCAGAGGACTAGCGGGAGGCAATGAGCAGTTCTTC.

The chain has TRBV7-8 and TRBJ1-1, with D tentatively TRBD1 (6 bases). With 4 bases removed from V and 6 bases from J, the gap between germline ends came to 9 bases. This CDR3 is built from 12 residues. Germline CDR1 is SGHVS and CDR2 is FQNEAQ. This chain's CDR3 is CASSSQGSEAFF. CDR3 DNA sequence: TGTGCCAGCAGCTCACAGGGTTCTGAAGCTTTCTTT.

In this sample, this clone turned up a few times. The chain employs TRBV29-1 and TRBJ1-1, with D perhaps TRBD1 (5 bases). V gave up 4 bases and J gave up 0 bases, with 12 bases separating them. This CDR3 comprises 14 residues. Germline CDR1 reads SQVTM; CDR2 reads ANQGSEA. CDR3 nucleotides: TGCAGCGTTGTCACAGGATTTATGAACACTGAAGCTTTCTTT. Encoded protein: CSVVTGFMNTEAFF.

In regard to this clone: The sample has other DNA sequences that encode this CDR3 too. The chain has TRBV12-3 or TRBV12-4 and TRBJ1-1, with D possibly TRBD1 on 5 matching bases. The V gene lost 3 bases and the J gene lost 5 bases, with 7 bases spanning the gap. The CDR3 totals 12 residues. The CDR3 DNA reads TGTGCCAGCAGTTTGGGGCGGACTGAAGCTTTCTTT. Translated, it gives CASSLGRTEAFF.

The chain is built from TRBV18 and TRBJ1-4; D is unclear. Trimming took off 5 bases at V and 0 bases at J, with 7 bases between the two ends. The CDR3 is made up of 14 amino acids. Per the germline V gene, CDR1 is KGHSH and CDR2 is LQKENI. The CDR3 sequence: CASSRTATNEKLFF. CDR3 DNA: TGTGCCAGCTCAAGGACTGCAACTAATGAAAAACTGTTTTTT.

Comments on this clone: A much larger clone differs from this one at a single base, so this may be a read error. The V gene is TRBV6-5, the J gene TRBJ2-7; 9 nucleotides match TRBD1. Germline V gene lookup returns CDR1 MNHEY and CDR2 SVGAGI. The CDR3 extends over 15 amino acids. With 0 bases clipped from V and 0 bases from J, the junction kept 0 bases outside the gene matches. The CDR3 sequence: CASSYSGQGSYEQYF. CDR3 DNA sequence: TGTGCCAGCAGTTACTCGGGACAGGGCTCCTACGAGCAGTACTTC.

V and J are TRBV2 and TRBJ2-2; 10 positions match TRBD2. The V and J ends lost 8 bases and 2 bases, in that order; junction bases with no gene match: 2. Per germline, CDR1 SNHLY and CDR2 FYNNEI. This CDR3 has 14 residues. The CDR3 region has the DNA TGTGCCAGCCTAGCGGGAGTTAACACCGGGGAGCTGTTTTTT. It is translated as CASLAGVNTGELFF. The whole variable domain, remainder taken from reference TRBV2 and TRBJ2-2, is EPEVTQTPSHQVTQMGQEVILRCVPISNHLYFYWYRQILGQKVEFLVSFYNNEISEKSEIFDDQFSVERPDGSNFTLKIRSTKLEDSAMYFCASLAGVNTGELFFGEGSRLTVL.

This chain connects TRBV7-2 to TRBJ2-2; 13 bases are shared with TRBD2. Trimming cost V 4 bases and J 4 bases; bases outside gene matches: 3. The CDR3 is made up of 16 amino acids. CDR1 SGHTA and CDR2 FQGNSA come from the germline V gene. The chain's CDR3 is CASSSGTSGVTGELFF. The CDR3 nucleotides are TGTGCCAGCAGCTCGGGGACTAGCGGGGTCACCGGGGAGCTGTTTTTT.

This chain uses TRBV4-2 with TRBJ2-6, with 7 bases matching TRBD1. The CDR3 length is 17 residues. The junction had 7 bases not matched to a gene; V was cut back by 4 bases and J by 1 base. Germline assignment: CDR1 LGHNA and CDR2 YNFKEQ. The CDR3 DNA reads as TGTGCCAGCAGCCCCGGGACAGCAAGTTCTGGGGCCAACGTCCTGACTTTC. It translates to CASSPGTASSGANVLTF.

This chain uses TRBV7-9 with TRBJ2-6, with D tentatively TRBD1 (6 bases). Trimming took off 2 bases at V and 2 bases at J, with 16 bases between the two ends. CDR3 length: 18 residues. Per the germline V gene, CDR1 is SEHNR and CDR2 is FQNEAQ (reference sequence). This CDR3 is CASSLSQGGFAGANVLTF. CDR3 DNA sequence: TGTGCCAGCAGCTTATCACAGGGTGGGTTCGCTGGGGCCAACGTCCTGACTTTC.

The chain is built from TRBV27 and TRBJ2-7; no clear D gene. Per the germline V gene, CDR1 is MNHEY and CDR2 is SMNVEV (reference sequence). Trimming took off 5 bases at V and 6 bases at J, with 11 bases between the two ends. The CDR3 contains 12 residues. CDR3 loop: CASSPIKSEQYF. Written as DNA, the CDR3 is TGTGCCAGCAGTCCTATCAAGAGCGAGCAGTACTTC.

V gene TRBV24-1 combines with J gene TRBJ2-1; 7 positions agree with TRBD2. Germline V gives CDR1 KGHDR, CDR2 SFDVKD. This CDR3 region has 15 residues. J gave up 2 bases and V 3 bases, and 3 bases lay outside the gene matches. CDR3 sequence reads: CATSDKRGPYNEQFF. Here the CDR3 DNA reads TGTGCCACCAGTGATAAGCGGGGTCCCTACAATGAGCAGTTCTTC.